Listed here are 7 T cell receptor beta chains from one sample, sequenced in a study of radiation and T cells in renal cell carcinoma (dated by TCRdb to 2020 to 2022). According to the study, the label for this sample's time point signals: baseline pretreatment blood. What this sample's treatment or condition label stands for: 15 Gy SBRT to primary tumor, nephrectomy 4 weeks later. Library preparation employed the immunoSEQ multiplex PCR assay. This is the immuneACCESS table as TCRdb keeps it, with only in-frame sequences that have V and J called. A part of the clones is gone; compared with another copy, unresolved V genes explain less than half, and the rest is unexplained. This sample comprises 150,000 or so clones, over 65% of them detected only once. The ten largest make up around 25% of the sample. The sample here was blood, taken from a patient whose treatment included radiotherapy and nephrectomy. The receptor source for this set is a woman aged 45-65 years with renal cell carcinoma.

As to this clone: The identical CDR3 is also encoded by other nucleotide sequences in the sample. The chain is built from TRBV19 and TRBJ2-2; D is ambiguous. Trimming took 3 bases from V and 4 from J, leaving 3 bases between them. CDR1 LNHDA and CDR2 SQIVND come from the germline V gene (reference sequence). The CDR3 has 12 amino acids. The DNA for the CDR3 is TGTGCCAGTAGTATTTTCACCGGGGAGCTGTTTTTT. Residues: CASSIFTGELFF.

V gene TRBV7-9 combines with J gene TRBJ2-5, with 8 nucleotides matching TRBD2. The CDR3 extends over 15 amino acids. The V segment lost 5 bases and the J segment 5 bases; nucleotides outside the gene matches: 10. Germline assignment: CDR1 SEHNR and CDR2 FQNEAQ (reference sequence). CDR3 nucleotide sequence: TGTGCCAGCAGCCGACGGACTAGCTCAGCCGAGACCCAGTACTTC. This codes for CASSRRTSSAETQYF. Drawing the rest from reference TRBV7-9 and TRBJ2-5, the complete variable domain is DTGVSQNPRHKITKRGQNVTFRCDPISEHNRLYWYRQTLGQGPEFLTYFQNEAQLEKSRLLSDRFSAERPKGSFSTLEIQRTEQGDSAMYLCASSRRTSSAETQYFGPGTRLLVL.

V usage is TRBV5-1 and J usage is TRBJ2-7, with TRBD2 matching 8 bases. This CDR3 comprises 15 residues. V dropped 0 bases and J dropped 2; count of bases not matched to a gene: 4. The germline CDR1 and CDR2 sequences are SGHRS and YFSETQ. CDR3 coding DNA: TGCGCCAGCAGCTTGGAACTAGCGGCTACCTACGAGCAGTACTTC. This codes for CASSLELAATYEQYF.

V gene TRBV4-1 combines with J gene TRBJ1-2; D remains unclear. The CDR3 is made up of 16 amino acids. V lost 8 bases and J lost 1, with 20 bases in between. CDR1 is MGHRA, CDR2 YSYEKL, per germline. CDR3 nucleotide sequence: TGCGCCAGCGCAAGCTTTGGGAGAACCTTTAACTATGGCTACACCTTC. Protein sequence: CASASFGRTFNYGYTF.

The chain carries TRBV4-2 and TRBJ1-1, with D maybe TRBD1 (6 bases). Germline V gene lookup returns CDR1 LGHNA and CDR2 YNFKEQ. The length of the CDR3 is 15 residues. Trimming left V 0 bases short and J 11 bases short, with 19 bases between. The DNA for the CDR3 is TGTGCCAGCAGCCAAGAACGCTCGACAGGCACCAAGGCTTTCTTT. This translates into CASSQERSTGTKAFF.

V is TRBV7-9 and J is TRBJ1-4, with no clear D. CDR1 SEHNR and CDR2 FQNEAQ come from the germline V gene (reference sequence). Trimming stripped 5 bases from V and 4 bases from J, with 14 bases between. The CDR3 is 15 amino acids. CDR3 sequence reads: CASSLRGGDNEKLFF. The CDR3 DNA is TGTGCCAGCAGCCTTCGAGGAGGCGATAATGAAAAACTGTTTTTT.

The chain has TRBV15 and TRBJ1-2; D gene uncertain. The V end lost 3 bases, the J end lost 3 bases, and 14 bases lay between the germline ends. The CDR3 is made up of 15 amino acids. Germline V lookup: CDR1 LNHNV, CDR2 YYDKDF (reference sequence). CDR3 sequence: CATSSDGSEDYGYTF. The CDR3 DNA follows: TGTGCCACCAGCAGCGACGGATCGGAAGACTATGGCTACACCTTC.